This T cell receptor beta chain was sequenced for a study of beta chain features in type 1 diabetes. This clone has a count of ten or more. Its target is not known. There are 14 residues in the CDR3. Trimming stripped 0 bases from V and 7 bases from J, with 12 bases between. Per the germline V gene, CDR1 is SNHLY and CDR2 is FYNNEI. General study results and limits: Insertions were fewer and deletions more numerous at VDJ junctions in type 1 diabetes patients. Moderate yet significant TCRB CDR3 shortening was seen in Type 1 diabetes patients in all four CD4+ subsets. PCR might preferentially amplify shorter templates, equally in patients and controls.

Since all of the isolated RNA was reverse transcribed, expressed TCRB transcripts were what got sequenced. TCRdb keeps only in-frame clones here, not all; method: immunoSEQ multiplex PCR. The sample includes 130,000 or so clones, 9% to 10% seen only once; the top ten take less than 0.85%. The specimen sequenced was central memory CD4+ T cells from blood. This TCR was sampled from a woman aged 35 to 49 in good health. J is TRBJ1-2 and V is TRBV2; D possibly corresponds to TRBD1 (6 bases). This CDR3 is CASSEAIWGLGYTF. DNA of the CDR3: TGTGCCAGCAGTGAAGCGATCTGGGGGCTTGGCTACACCTTC.